Sequencing of this TCR beta chain was carried out in a study of T-cell memory formation after mild COVID-19. CDR1 is DFQATT, CDR2 SNEGSKA, per germline (reference sequence). The CDR3 totals 13 residues. Germline trimming cut 6 bases from V and 6 bases from J; bases unmatched to any gene: 6. TCRdb re-derived calls from the 5' RACE reads in MiXCR, one entry per CDR3 protein. The sample shows more than 250,000 distinct CDR3 sequences, around 15% of them seen only once. The origin of this receptor is a man between 18 and 29 years old who had mild COVID-19 (a few samples of this study predate the infection). Cell type and time point are not known. Sequenced: PBMCs or a T cell subset sorted from them (not recorded which). This chain joins TRBV20-1 and TRBJ1-5; TRBD1 matches 9 bases. CDR3 DNA: TGCAGTGCCAGGGACAGGGCTTTTCAGCCCCAGCATTTT. Amino acid sequence: CSARDRAFQPQHF.